This T cell receptor (beta chain) was identified during a study of blood T cell repertoires in COVID-19. Study-wide context: T cells, B-cell-depleted T cells, or PBMCs supplied cDNA or gDNA.

Donors in Cohort 3 who had recovered were those with two negative PCRs, healthcare professional clearance, or resolution of their symptoms. After removal of 1 base from V and 5 bases from J, the junction contained 16 bases not matched to a gene. The CDR3 runs to 18 residues. Germline loops: CDR1 LGHDT, CDR2 YNNKEL (reference sequence). TCRdb keeps only in-frame clones here, not all; method: immunoSEQ multiplex PCR. The table shows 330,000 or so clones, with 88% occurring only once. This TCR derives from a man in his thirties or forties who had recovered from COVID-19. The chain carries TRBV3-1 (or the pseudogene TRBV3-2) and TRBJ2-5; 7 positions agree with TRBD1. Sequences were obtained from PBMCs or T cells enriched from blood (not recorded which). The CDR3: CASSQVPGTVPDRETQYF. The CDR3 nucleotides are TGTGCCAGCAGCCAAGTTCCCGGGACAGTTCCCGACAGGGAGACCCAGTACTTC.